The sequence of this T cell receptor beta chain was determined in a study of cytomegalovirus exposure and HLA in healthy donors. General observations from the study: The study had only CMV serostatus as immune exposure information. Later on, analysis showed that most CMV-associated TCR beta chains appeared to be HLA-restricted.

With 60 Vbeta and 13 Jbeta primers, the PCR was carried out. Sequenced by immunoSEQ multiplex PCR; TCRdb stores in-frame clones only, minus some. The table records some 90,000 clones, under 75% of them present only once. The germline V gene encodes CDR1 SGDLS and CDR2 YYNGEE. The CDR3 has 17 amino acids. This clone appeared once. Its antigen is not identified. Germline is not matched at one junction end, which may reflect a read error. The sample comprised PBMCs. This chain links TRBV9 with TRBJ2-3, with 8 bases identical to TRBD2. This TCR was sampled from a man aged 45-65 years in good health and CMV-seronegative. This CDR3 is CASSVVGASGSRDTQYF. In nucleotides, the CDR3 is TGTGCCAGCAGCGTAGTAGGTGCCAGCGGGAGCAGAGATACGCAGTATTTT.